This T cell receptor (beta chain) is drawn from a study of beta chain features in type 1 diabetes. Regarding the study as a whole: It was among patients, rather than healthy donors, that naive, central memory and Treg TCRB repertoires appeared more similar. Patients with Type 1 diabetes showed moderately but significantly shorter TCRB CDR3s in all four CD4+ subsets.

The V gene lost 1 base and the J gene lost 11 bases, with 4 bases spanning the gap. In germline, CDR1 is SEHNR, CDR2 FQNEAQ (reference sequence). The CDR3 is made up of 10 amino acids. Remarks on this clone: Its antigen remains unknown.

The entirety of the isolated RNA underwent reverse transcription, so expressed TCRB transcripts were sequenced. Mean read depth for naive, central memory and regulatory T cell samples was about 3.6 million reads. Generated by immunoSEQ multiplex PCR, the TCRdb table keeps only in-frame clones and is missing some. Of about 400,000 clones in the sample, roughly 12% were seen once. V gene TRBV7-9 combines with J gene TRBJ2-3; no clear D gene. Sample: naive CD4+ T cells from blood. This receptor was obtained from a man aged 18 to 30 in good health. The CDR3 protein is CASSLGGQYF. In nucleotides, the CDR3 is TGTGCCAGCAGCTTAGGCGGGCAGTATTTT.